This T cell receptor beta chain originates from a study of blood T cells in healthy people across ages (dated by TCRdb to about 2015). In terms of the full investigation: In model experiments, roughly one uniquely barcoded TCR beta cDNA molecule per two T cells was captured by template switching. Age-related changes in TCR beta repertoire diversity were measured in the study by deep sequencing normalized with unique cDNA molecular identifiers. Donors were grouped into four age groups: young (average approximately 16 years), middle-aged (about 40), aged (62) and long-lived (around 80). To avoid experimental bias, donors of different ages were randomly spread across the sequencing lanes. The study analyzed two additional independent replicas of 1 million unique cDNA reads from the same blood draw for two donors, one aged 18 to 30 and one aged 80 or older. Overall study outcomes, separate from this receptor: As age increased, observed TCR beta diversity per million T cells dropped in a roughly linear way, and a significant reduction was already evident by age around 41. A strong correlation was found between observed TCR beta diversity and the percentage of naive T cells measured by flow cytometry. Compared with the aged group, the long-lived group had more naive CD4+ T cells, fewer expanded clones and increased TCR diversity, suggesting age selection. Bulk unsorted PBMC profiling prevented conclusive comparison of naive and antigen-experienced compartments. Estimates of total diversity from one million sequenced T cells were regarded as lower bounds and underestimates. Because the CMV infection status of the donors was unknown, age-related changes in expanded clonotypes may potentially have been confounded.

Trimming accounts for 7 bases at V and 5 bases at J, while the number of junction bases matched to no gene is 5. From cysteine to phenylalanine, the CDR3 is 13 amino acids long. Left in the record is the CDR3 DNA by itself, 39 bases read in frame from the first base. The germline V gene provides CDR1 MDHEN and CDR2 SYDVKM. As for this clonotype: Its cognate antigen has yet to be identified. Base-call qualities are not available, and no considerably larger clone is one nucleotide away.

Receptors were amplified or captured by 5' RACE. The data were produced on an Illumina HiSeq 2500. The second PCR ran for about 7 to 11 cycles and used a J-beta primer mix along with a sample-barcoded 5' primer. A template-switch 5' adaptor carrying 12 random nucleotides introduced a unique molecular identifier onto each TCR beta cDNA molecule. Each sample yielded at least 2.5 million CDR3-containing paired-end reads. First-strand cDNA synthesis was performed from all RNA using the Mint cDNA synthesis kit, with priming by a TRBC-specific oligonucleotide. After uracil-DNA glycosylase treatment, a first 18-cycle PCR used universal primers M1SS and BC2_uni_R on all cDNA. As for the authors' bioinformatics: For normalization, 1 million high-quality reads, each with a distinct molecular identifier, were randomly selected from each sample. Instead of being binned into consensus sequences, reads with shared molecular identifiers were discarded. MiTCR, run with a Q25 quality threshold and the strictest error-elimination algorithm, handled CDR3 identification, clonotype clustering and error correction. Lower-bound total TCR beta diversity was estimated with a nonparametric unseen species model using Euler transformation. TCRdb handled the public reads itself, with Q25 trimming in fastp and clone calling in MiXCR, and kept productive beta chains. Rows with one shared CDR3 protein collapse into an entry with the most common genes and DNA. TCRdb's processing, not the study's, gives the V and J calls here. In all, the sample holds under 950,000 distinct CDR3 sequences, and approximately 22% of those were seen once. The ten largest clones represent roughly 22% of the sample.

The roughly 39 donors, aged 6 to 90 years, were systemically healthy Caucasian individuals from Russia. Approximately 9 milliliters of peripheral blood were collected from each donor into EDTA-treated Vacutainer tubes. PBMCs were isolated by Ficoll-Paque density-gradient centrifugation, with at least 6.5 million obtained per sample. Trizol reagent was used to extract total RNA from PBMCs, with at least 6 micrograms per sample. Naive CD45RAhigh/CD27high T cell percentages were measured by flow cytometry on a PBMC aliquot from every donor. The V gene is TRBV28 and the J gene is TRBJ2-5; 9 central nucleotides agree with TRBD1. Material for sequencing was blood. This sequence was found in a man in his 70s in good health. CDR3 sequence: CASTWGTGETQYF. The sequence in DNA is TGTGCCAGCACTTGGGGGACAGGGGAGACCCAGTACTTC.